This T cell receptor (beta chain) was sequenced for a study of blood T cell repertoires in COVID-19. Study details: T cells, B-cell-depleted T cells, or PBMCs supplied cDNA or gDNA.

The table lists this clone with a count of one. Each recovered donor of Cohort 3 presented with two negative PCRs, clearance, or symptom resolution. Here immunoSEQ multiplex PCR was the method, and the copy in TCRdb shows in-frame clones only, minus some. In the table there are more than 200,000 clones, under 90% of which are singletons. Looked up from germline, CDR1 is MNHEY and CDR2 is SVGAGI. Trimming cost V 6 bases and J 5 bases; bases outside gene matches: 6. The CDR3 extends over 15 amino acids. This TCR came from a man aged 40-50 years who had recovered from COVID-19. Sequencing was done on a sample of PBMCs or T cells enriched from blood (not recorded which). The rearrangement uses TRBV6-5 and TRBJ2-2; 10 bases are shared with TRBD2. Here the CDR3 DNA reads TGTGCCAGCAGGTGGACTAGCGGAGCGACCGGGGAGCTGTTTTTT. Translation: CASRWTSGATGELFF.